Each of the 28 T cell receptor beta chains below was sequenced from the same sample in a study of T cell clones after liver transplantation. Sequencing used immunoSEQ multiplex PCR; TCRdb keeps in-frame clones, though not all of them. This table has tens of thousands of clones, about nine tenths appearing once. This sample comprised CD8+ T cells from blood, obtained 12 months after liver transplant. Source of these receptors: a human patient who received a liver transplant. Some T cells could come from the graft donor.

V usage is TRBV28 and J usage is TRBJ2-7; D is perhaps TRBD1 or TRBD2 (5 bases each). The ends were cut back, 5 bases at V and 6 bases at J, with 17 bases in the middle. Germline CDR1 reads MDHEN; CDR2 reads SYDVKM. The CDR3 totals 14 residues. CDR3 DNA: TGTGCCAGCAGTCCCGGGACCTTCGTTGCCGAGCAGTACTTC. The encoded protein is CASSPGTFVAEQYF.

The chain employs TRBV6-1 and TRBJ2-7; D gene unclear. This CDR3 comprises 13 residues. The germline CDR1 and CDR2 sequences are MNHNS and SASEGT. V lost 8 bases and J lost 1, with 12 bases in between. The CDR3 spells CASAVGLSYEQYF. Written as DNA, the CDR3 is TGTGCCAGCGCAGTGGGCCTGTCCTACGAGCAGTACTTC.

V and J are TRBV15 and TRBJ1-1, with no clear D. V lost 2 bases and J lost 1, with 8 bases in between. The CDR3 extends over 14 amino acids. CDR1 and CDR2 from the germline V gene are LNHNV and YYDKDF (reference sequence). CDR3 region: CATSRPGGNTEAFF. CDR3 in DNA: TGTGCCACCAGCAGACCGGGAGGGAACACTGAAGCTTTCTTT.

The rearrangement joins TRBV4-1 to TRBJ2-3; TRBD2 agrees at 15 bases. Germline V lookup: CDR1 MGHRA, CDR2 YSYEKL. V lost 6 bases, J lost 1 base, and 8 bases stayed unmatched. CDR3 length: 18 amino acids. Here the CDR3 reads CASRPGLAGGPGTDTQYF. DNA of the CDR3: TGCGCCAGCAGACCCGGACTAGCGGGAGGGCCGGGCACAGATACGCAGTATTTT.

The rearrangement links TRBV29-1 to TRBJ2-5; 8 nucleotides align to TRBD1. CDR3 length: 14 residues. Germline assignment: CDR1 SQVTM and CDR2 ANQGSEA. Trimming at V came to 1 base and at J to 3 bases, leaving 4 bases not matched to a gene. The DNA for the CDR3 is TGCAGCGTTGAAGGGGACAGGTCGGAAGAGACCCAGTACTTC. Residues: CSVEGDRSEETQYF.

The rearrangement links TRBV7-9 to TRBJ2-7; the D is unclear. From germline, CDR1 is SEHNR and CDR2 FQNEAQ (reference sequence). The V end was cut by 3 bases, the J end by 6 bases, with 9 bases between. This CDR3 comprises 12 residues. The CDR3 DNA is TGTGCCAGCAGCTTCGCGGACGGCGAGCAGTACTTC. Translated: CASSFADGEQYF.

The genes are TRBV4-2 and TRBJ2-5; 7 positions agree with TRBD2. Trimming cost V 1 base and J 4 bases; bases outside gene matches: 6. Germline CDR1 is LGHNA and CDR2 is YNFKEQ. This CDR3 spans 15 amino acids. The CDR3 DNA reads TGTGCCAGCAGCCAAGGGCGGCGGGAGAGAGAGACCCAGTACTTC. It yields the protein CASSQGRRERETQYF.

V and J are TRBV27 and TRBJ1-1; 9 bases line up with TRBD1. The CDR3 totals 14 residues. V lost 5 bases, J lost 2 bases, and 3 bases stayed unmatched. Germline-derived CDR1 and CDR2 are MNHEY and SMNVEV (reference sequence). CDR3 protein: CASSRTGVNTEAFF. CDR3 bases: TGTGCCAGCAGTCGGACAGGGGTCAACACTGAAGCTTTCTTT.

This clone was seen once. This sequence joins TRBV9 and TRBJ1-5; D gene uncertain. This CDR3 has 15 amino acids. The V end lost 0 bases, the J end lost 0 bases, and 7 bases lay between the germline ends. Germline V gives CDR1 SGDLS, CDR2 YYNGEE. The CDR3 DNA sequence: TGTGCCAGCAGCGTAGCAGGCTATAGCAATCAGCCCCAGCATTTT. It specifies CASSVAGYSNQPQHF.

CDR3 DNA sequence: TGTGCCAGCAGTTTAGGTGCCGGGTTTCGGACTGAAGCTTTCTTT. As protein: CASSLGAGFRTEAFF. The chain uses TRBV28 and TRBJ1-1, with D unclear. CDR1 and CDR2 (germline): MDHEN, SYDVKM. CDR3 length: 15 residues. V was shortened by 2 bases and J by 5 bases, with 15 bases between the two germline ends.

This clone was counted a few times. The chain is built from TRBV2 and TRBJ1-2, with a tentative D call TRBD1 (5 bases). The V end lost 3 bases, the J end lost 4 bases, and 12 bases lay between the germline ends. The CDR3 is 14 amino acids. Per the germline V gene, CDR1 is SNHLY and CDR2 is FYNNEI. CDR3 coding DNA: TGTGCCAGCAGTGACGGGACGATGGCCTATGGCTACACCTTC. This codes for CASSDGTMAYGYTF.

The J gene is TRBJ1-4, the V gene TRBV27, with 7 bases lining up with TRBD1. V was pared by 6 bases and J by 4 bases, with 8 bases of the junction left unmatched. Germline values: CDR1 MNHEY, CDR2 SMNVEV (reference sequence). This CDR3 comprises 15 residues. The CDR3 spells CASSHDRDRNEKLFF. DNA of the CDR3: TGTGCCAGCAGCCACGACAGGGATCGTAATGAAAAACTGTTTTTT.

The chain joins TRBV9 to TRBJ1-2; D remains unclear. Trimming took 0 bases from V and 4 from J, leaving 16 bases between them. CDR1 is SGDLS, CDR2 YYNGEE, per germline. This CDR3 region has 16 residues. CDR3 loop: CASSVGGEILGYGYTF. CDR3 DNA sequence: TGTGCCAGCAGCGTAGGTGGGGAGATACTTGGCTATGGCTACACCTTC.

CDR3 nucleotides: TGTGCCAGCAGTTTACATGTTAGCGGGAGTTTCAGCGAGCAGTTCTTC. Amino acids: CASSLHVSGSFSEQFF. This chain links TRBV28 with TRBJ2-1; TRBD2 aligns across 9 bases. V lost 2 bases to trimming and J lost 10 bases; unmatched junction nucleotides: 12. This CDR3 contains 16 residues. CDR1 MDHEN and CDR2 SYDVKM come from the germline V gene.

This clone showed up just a few times. The chain carries TRBV9 and TRBJ2-7; the D call may be TRBD1 or TRBD2 (5 bases each). The CDR3 loop spans 14 amino acids. V lost 0 bases and J 6 bases, leaving 13 bases between the germline ends. Germline CDR1 SGDLS, CDR2 YYNGEE. CDR3 nucleotides: TGTGCCAGCAGCGTAGCCACGGGGACGGGCGAGCAGTACTTC. It translates to CASSVATGTGEQYF.

The rearrangement uses TRBV6-1 and TRBJ2-7, with unresolved D. Looked up from germline, CDR1 is MNHNS and CDR2 is SASEGT. V was shortened by 8 bases and J by 1 base, with 6 bases between the two germline ends. There are 11 residues in the CDR3. CDR3 residues: CASALSYEQYF. For the CDR3, the DNA is TGTGCCAGCGCCCTTTCCTACGAGCAGTACTTC.

The genes are TRBV30 and TRBJ1-5; D is possibly TRBD1 (5 bases). Germline-derived CDR1 and CDR2 are GTSNPN and SVGIG (reference sequence). Trimming removed 0 bases from V and 8 bases from J, with 11 bases in between. This CDR3 is built from 13 residues. CDR3 sequence reads: CAWSVIWGEPQHF. In nucleotides, the CDR3 is TGTGCCTGGAGTGTAATATGGGGGGAGCCCCAGCATTTT.

The genes are TRBV27 and TRBJ1-1; 9 bases map to TRBD1. This CDR3 contains 15 residues. Germline CDR1 is MNHEY and CDR2 is SMNVEV (reference sequence). V lost 7 bases to trimming and J lost 5 bases; unmatched junction nucleotides: 11. The CDR3, as DNA: TGTGCCAGCACATCCTCCGGGACAGGGCTAACTGAAGCTTTCTTT. It encodes CASTSSGTGLTEAFF.

The chain couples TRBV27 to TRBJ2-7; 7 positions match TRBD2. Germline assignment: CDR1 MNHEY and CDR2 SMNVEV (reference sequence). CDR3 length: 17 residues. With V trimmed by 3 bases and J by 4 bases, 15 bases remained unmatched. The CDR3 region has the DNA TGTGCCAGCAGTTTCCAACCTAGCGGTGGGTTTCCGTACGAGCAGTACTTC. Its translation is CASSFQPSGGFPYEQYF.

V gene TRBV7-8 combines with J gene TRBJ2-5; possible D gene TRBD2, 6 bases. Germline CDR1 and CDR2: SGHVS and FQNEAQ. V lost 4 bases, J lost 2 bases, and 23 bases lay in between. The CDR3 contains 18 residues. The CDR3 loop reads CASSSPYPLAQPQETQYF. In DNA form, the CDR3 reads TGTGCCAGCAGCTCTCCTTACCCTCTAGCGCAACCTCAAGAGACCCAGTACTTC.

The V gene is TRBV19, the J gene TRBJ2-7; TRBD1 matches at 9 bases. The CDR3 extends over 13 amino acids. Germline CDR1 LNHDA, CDR2 SQIVND (reference sequence). Trimming cost V 6 bases and J 4 bases; bases outside gene matches: 4. This CDR3 is CASRTGTGYEQYF. In DNA, the CDR3 is TGTGCCAGTAGGACCGGGACAGGGTACGAGCAGTACTTC.

The chain is built from TRBV11-2 and TRBJ2-3; a possible D gene is TRBD2 (5 bases). V was shortened by 5 bases and J by 0 bases, with 12 bases between the two germline ends. The CDR3 has 15 residues. Germline V gene data show CDR1 as SGHAT and CDR2 as FQNNGV. In DNA form, the CDR3 reads TGTGCCAGCAGCCAAGGACGGAGGAGCACAGATACGCAGTATTTT. Its translation is CASSQGRRSTDTQYF.

The chain combines TRBV5-6 with TRBJ2-6, with D tentatively TRBD1 (5 bases). The V and J ends lost 0 bases and 2 bases respectively, with 6 bases between them. The CDR3 contains 15 residues. CDR1 is SGHDT and CDR2 is YYEEEE in the germline V gene. CDR3 in DNA: TGTGCCAGCAGCTTGGTACAGGCTGGGGCCAACGTCCTGACTTTC. This translates into CASSLVQAGANVLTF.

J is TRBJ1-2 and V is TRBV19, with D perhaps TRBD1 (5 bases). Germline CDR1 and CDR2: LNHDA and SQIVND (reference sequence). V lost 6 bases and J 5 bases, leaving 13 bases between the germline ends. The CDR3 extends over 13 amino acids. CDR3 nucleotides: TGTGCCAGTAGCCCCGCGGGGGGGTATGGCTACACCTTC. It yields the protein CASSPAGGYGYTF.

This clone was detected only once. The chain carries TRBV7-9 and TRBJ1-1; no clear D gene. The germline V gene encodes CDR1 SEHNR and CDR2 FQNEAQ (reference sequence). V lost 3 bases and J 7 bases, leaving 12 bases between the germline ends. The CDR3 consists of 13 residues. CDR3 DNA: TGTGCCAGCAGCTTTTCGCTTTCCTTTGAAGCTTTCTTT. This gives the protein CASSFSLSFEAFF.

This clone showed up just once. The J gene is TRBJ2-3, the V gene TRBV11-2, with D tentatively TRBD1 (5 bases). With 3 bases removed from V and 6 bases from J, the gap between germline ends came to 22 bases. CDR1 is SGHAT and CDR2 is FQNNGV in the germline V gene. The CDR3 is 17 amino acids. CDR3 DNA: TGTGCCAGCAGCTTCAAGGTGGTGGGGCCCGCTTGGGATACGCAGTATTTT. Amino acids: CASSFKVVGPAWDTQYF.

This chain connects TRBV2 to TRBJ2-7; 8 bases agree with TRBD1. V lost 1 base and J lost 2; bases outside the gene matches: 4. The CDR3 is made up of 15 amino acids. In germline, CDR1 is SNHLY, CDR2 FYNNEI. DNA for the CDR3: TGTGCCAGCAGTGAAGTGGGGACAGGCCCCTACGAGCAGTACTTC. Translating it yields CASSEVGTGPYEQYF.

V and J are TRBV13 and TRBJ1-1, with D tentatively TRBD1 (5 bases). This CDR3 is 12 amino acids long. The germline V gene has CDR1 PRHDT and CDR2 FYEKMQ (reference sequence). V lost 4 bases to trimming and J lost 6 bases, with 9 bases between them. As DNA, the CDR3 is TGTGCCAGCAGCTACAAGGGGTCTGAAGCTTTCTTT. It codes for CASSYKGSEAFF.